One sample yielded the 13 T cell receptor beta chains listed below, sequenced in a study of blood T cell repertoires in COVID-19 (TCRdb year 2020). Library prep was done by the immunoSEQ multiplex PCR assay. Drawn from immuneACCESS, this table holds only the in-frame rearrangements with V and J called that TCRdb kept. Clones are partly lost; checked studies trace under half to an unresolved V gene and leave the rest unexplained. This sample comprises some 150,000 clones, over 80% of them detected only once. The ten largest clones represent 5.8% of the sample. The sequenced material came from PBMCs or T cells enriched from blood (not recorded which). These receptor sequences come from a woman aged 50 to 60 who had been exposed to COVID-19.

J is TRBJ2-7 and V is TRBV15, with D maybe TRBD2 (5 bases). The germline V gene encodes CDR1 LNHNV and CDR2 YYDKDF (reference sequence). The CDR3 is 13 amino acids. V was clipped by 1 base and J by 9 bases, with 13 bases between them. The CDR3 loop is CATSRVVAGVQYF. CDR3 coding DNA: TGTGCCACCAGCAGAGTGGTTGCGGGCGTGCAGTACTTC.

This chain uses TRBV10-1 with TRBJ2-3; maybe TRBD2 (6 bases). Trimming pared 3 bases from V and 5 bases from J, leaving 12 bases between. Germline V gene sequence: CDR1 WNHNN, CDR2 SYGVQD (reference sequence). The CDR3 is 14 residues long. Written as DNA, the CDR3 is TGCGCCAGCAGTGACAAACGGGAGCAAGATACGCAGTATTTT. It is translated as CASSDKREQDTQYF.

This rearrangement joins TRBV3-1 (or the pseudogene TRBV3-2) to TRBJ1-1; a weak D match, TRBD1 (6 bases). The germline V gene has CDR1 LGHDT and CDR2 YNNKEL (reference sequence). The CDR3 contains 15 residues. Between the trimmed V and J ends, which lost 1 base and 0 bases, there was a span of 9 bases. The CDR3 region has the DNA TGTGCCAGCAGCCAAGGGGGGCCAGTGAACACTGAAGCTTTCTTT. It encodes CASSQGGPVNTEAFF.

The genes are TRBV5-1 and TRBJ1-2; D uncertain. Trimming stripped 4 bases from V and 5 bases from J, with 18 bases between. CDR1 and CDR2 (germline): SGHRS, YFSETQ. This CDR3 has 15 residues. The CDR3, as DNA: TGCGCCAGCAGCCTCGACCGGGGTCGGGCGTATGGCTACACCTTC. It codes for CASSLDRGRAYGYTF.

The gene calls are TRBV6-1 and TRBJ2-7; a weak D match, TRBD1 (5 bases). The CDR3 is 12 amino acids. Germline V gene sequence: CDR1 MNHNS, CDR2 SASEGT. V was shortened by 5 bases and J by 4 bases, with 9 bases between the two germline ends. DNA for the CDR3: TGTGCCAGCAGTCAAACAGGATACGAGCAGTACTTC. Translated: CASSQTGYEQYF.

The chain couples TRBV5-1 to TRBJ1-3; a weak D match, TRBD1 (5 bases). This CDR3 is 15 amino acids long. The germline V and J ends were trimmed by 4 bases and 0 bases, with 11 bases remaining between them. Germline V gene data show CDR1 as SGHRS and CDR2 as YFSETQ. CDR3 loop: CASSRGTGSGNTIYF. Here the CDR3 DNA reads TGCGCCAGCAGCCGCGGGACGGGCTCTGGAAACACCATATATTTT.

This clone was observed a few times. J is TRBJ1-3 and V is TRBV19; TRBD1 is a possible D gene (6 bases). The CDR3 is 14 amino acids. V lost 8 bases, J lost 0 bases, and 11 bases lay in between. CDR1 LNHDA and CDR2 SQIVND come from the germline V gene (reference sequence). The CDR3 here is CASVDRYSGNTIYF. In nucleotides, the CDR3 is TGTGCCAGTGTCGACAGGTACTCTGGAAACACCATATATTTT.

This sequence joins TRBV5-1 and TRBJ2-1; D is undetermined. This CDR3 is 16 amino acids long. Trimming took off 2 bases at V and 0 bases at J, with 12 bases between the two ends. Germline values: CDR1 SGHRS, CDR2 YFSETQ. Here the CDR3 reads CASSFYTSSSYNEQFF. CDR3 nucleotide sequence: TGCGCCAGCAGCTTCTATACGTCGAGCTCCTACAATGAGCAGTTCTTC.

The chain is built from TRBV7-8 and TRBJ2-4; TRBD1 is a possible D gene (6 bases). Trimming removed 2 bases at V and 5 bases at J, with 16 bases between. This CDR3 has 16 amino acids. Germline CDR1 is SGHVS and CDR2 is FQNEAQ. For the CDR3, the DNA is TGTGCCAGCAGCTTAAGGCAGGGGACGCCCGAAAACATTCAGTACTTC. Translated: CASSLRQGTPENIQYF.

The genes are TRBV12-5 and TRBJ2-5; D is unclear. Per the germline V gene, CDR1 is LGHNT and CDR2 is FRNRAP. The CDR3 length is 13 residues. The V end was cut by 3 bases, the J end by 4 bases, with 9 bases between. CDR3 sequence reads: CASGFSRLETQYF. The CDR3 DNA is TGTGCTAGTGGTTTTTCTAGACTAGAGACCCAGTACTTC.

This chain joins TRBV11-2 and TRBJ1-5, with 7 positions matching TRBD1. The CDR3 is 15 amino acids. Looked up from germline, CDR1 is SGHAT and CDR2 is FQNNGV. The V and J ends lost 5 bases and 4 bases, in that order; junction bases with no gene match: 8. In DNA, the CDR3 is TGTGCCAGCAGCCCCGGGACAGACAAGAATCAGCCCCAGCATTTT. Protein sequence: CASSPGTDKNQPQHF.

V and J are TRBV3-1 (or the pseudogene TRBV3-2) and TRBJ2-7; 7 nucleotides line up with TRBD2. The CDR3 spans 16 residues. The germline V gene has CDR1 LGHDT and CDR2 YNNKEL (reference sequence). With V trimmed by 4 bases and J by 2 bases, 11 bases remained unmatched. CDR3 coding DNA: TGTGCCAGCAGCCCCTACGGAGGGAGGGATACCTACGAGCAGTACTTC. Translated, it gives CASSPYGGRDTYEQYF.

The CDR3 region is CASSFGTPSNEQYF. The DNA of the CDR3 is TGTGCCAGCAGCTTCGGGACACCCAGTAACGAGCAGTACTTC. The chain combines TRBV7-8 with TRBJ2-7; D is perhaps TRBD1 (6 bases). Trimming stripped 3 bases from V and 5 bases from J, with 14 bases between. Germline CDR1 is SGHVS and CDR2 is FQNEAQ. This CDR3 contains 14 residues.